These 31 T cell receptor beta chains share one sample of origin, sequenced in a study of blood T cell repertoires in COVID-19. Repertoires were generated with immunoSEQ multiplex PCR, while TCRdb's copy carries only in-frame clones and drops some. The sample carries roughly 71,000 clones, around 90% recorded once. Sequencing input: peripheral blood. These receptors were obtained from a man aged 45-65 years with acute or convalescent COVID-19.

The chain is built from TRBV2 and TRBJ1-2, with a possible D match to TRBD1 (6 bases). The CDR3 is made up of 15 amino acids. Per the germline V gene, CDR1 is SNHLY and CDR2 is FYNNEI. V lost 2 bases and J lost 0, with 10 bases in between. This CDR3 is CASSESAGANYGYTF. CDR3 DNA: TGTGCCAGCAGTGAATCGGCAGGGGCTAACTATGGCTACACCTTC.

The V and J genes are TRBV18 and TRBJ1-1, with TRBD1 matching over 7 bases. CDR1 and CDR2 from the germline V gene are KGHSH and LQKENI. The CDR3 length is 17 residues. Germline trimming cut 0 bases from V and 5 bases from J; bases unmatched to any gene: 12. The CDR3 reads CASSPPNARQGETEAFF. In DNA, the CDR3 is TGTGCCAGCTCACCACCAAACGCCAGGCAGGGGGAAACTGAAGCTTTCTTT.

The chain is built from TRBV1 and TRBJ1-5; the tabulated D call, TRBD1, remains unverified against the DNA. TRBV1 counts as a pseudogene. This CDR3 is built from 19 residues. CDR3 in DNA: TGCACCAGCAGCTCCGGCCGGGACAGGGGGTGGTACAGCAATCAGCCCCAGCATTTT. Translating gives CTSSSGRDRGWYSNQPQHF.

The rearrangement uses TRBV3-1 (or the pseudogene TRBV3-2) and TRBJ1-4; 8 bases are a match to TRBD1. The CDR3 has 14 amino acids. V dropped 1 base and J dropped 6; count of bases not matched to a gene: 1. The germline V gene encodes CDR1 LGHDT and CDR2 YNNKEL (reference sequence). This CDR3 reads CASSQATGDEKLFF. In DNA, the CDR3 is TGTGCCAGCAGCCAAGCGACAGGGGATGAAAAACTGTTTTTT.

The rearrangement uses TRBV9 and TRBJ2-1, with 11 positions matching TRBD1. CDR1 and CDR2 from the germline V gene are SGDLS and YYNGEE. With V trimmed by 2 bases and J by 8 bases, 9 bases remained unmatched. This CDR3 contains 16 residues. CDR3 DNA: TGTGCCAGCAGCGTTCCCCGGGACAGGGGGGGGGATGAGCAGTTCTTC. Its protein product is CASSVPRDRGGDEQFF.

This chain connects TRBV18 to TRBJ2-5; 10 bases are a match to TRBD1. The V gene end was trimmed by 6 bases and the J gene end by 5 bases; junction bases not matched to a gene: 9. The CDR3 runs to 15 residues. In germline, CDR1 is KGHSH, CDR2 LQKENI. CDR3 bases: TGTGCCAGCTCTCCCCCGGGACAGGGGACGGAGACCCAGTACTTC. Its protein is CASSPPGQGTETQYF.

The V gene is TRBV2, the J gene TRBJ2-7; 9 nucleotides align to TRBD1. The V segment lost 5 bases and the J segment 2 bases; nucleotides outside the gene matches: 7. The CDR3 spans 15 residues. Germline-derived CDR1 and CDR2 are SNHLY and FYNNEI. The chain's CDR3 is CASSTPGQGTYEQYF. As DNA, the CDR3 is TGTGCCAGCAGTACGCCGGGACAGGGCACCTACGAGCAGTACTTC.

The chain links TRBV9 to TRBJ1-5; D unclear. Germline CDR1 and CDR2: SGDLS and YYNGEE. V gave up 0 bases and J gave up 7 bases, with 8 bases separating them. The CDR3 is 13 residues long. CDR3 nucleotide sequence: TGTGCCAGCAGCGTAGGGGAGGGACAGCCCCAGCATTTT. As protein: CASSVGEGQPQHF.

The gene calls are TRBV19 and TRBJ1-4, with no clear D. This CDR3 is built from 11 residues. CDR1 and CDR2 from the germline V gene are LNHDA and SQIVND (reference sequence). The V end lost 7 bases, the J end lost 6 bases, and 6 bases lay between the germline ends. The CDR3 DNA is TGTGCCAGTACCCAGTATGAAAAACTGTTTTTT. It yields the protein CASTQYEKLFF.

The V call is TRBV7-2, the J call TRBJ2-1; the match to TRBD2 covers 10 bases. Germline values: CDR1 SGHTA, CDR2 FQGNSA. The CDR3 extends over 14 amino acids. Losses at the gene ends were 3 bases for V and 7 bases for J; bases not matched to a gene: 3. In DNA, the CDR3 is TGTGCCAGCAGCTTTACTAGCGGGGTAAATGAGCAGTTCTTC. Its translation is CASSFTSGVNEQFF.

This chain joins TRBV19 and TRBJ2-7; 10 bases are shared with TRBD1. This CDR3 spans 16 amino acids. Trimming at V came to 5 bases and at J to 3 bases, leaving 10 bases not matched to a gene. Germline CDR1 reads LNHDA; CDR2 reads SQIVND (reference sequence). This CDR3 is CASSAGTGEVHYEQYF. As DNA, the CDR3 is TGTGCCAGTAGTGCGGGGACAGGGGAAGTTCACTACGAGCAGTACTTC.

The gene calls are TRBV18 and TRBJ2-3, with D possibly TRBD1 on 6 matching bases. Trimming took off 4 bases at V and 4 bases at J, with 9 bases between the two ends. The CDR3 has 13 residues. Germline CDR1 KGHSH, CDR2 LQKENI. CDR3: CASSLPGADTQYF. The CDR3 DNA reads TGTGCCAGCTCACTCCCAGGGGCAGATACGCAGTATTTT. The whole variable domain, filled in from reference TRBV18 and TRBJ2-3, reads NAGVMQNPRHLVRRRGQEARLRCSPMKGHSHVYWYRQLPEEGLKFMVYLQKENIIDESGMPKERFSAEFPKEGPSILRIQQVVRGDSAAYFCASSLPGADTQYFGPGTRLTVL.

The V gene is TRBV5-1, the J gene TRBJ1-1; 11 bases align to TRBD1. Germline CDR1 and CDR2: SGHRS and YFSETQ. Trimming at V came to 4 bases and at J to 6 bases, leaving 5 bases not matched to a gene. The CDR3 loop spans 14 amino acids. CDR3 DNA sequence: TGCGCCAGCAGCAACGGACAGGGGGCCGCTGAAGCTTTCTTT. Translated: CASSNGQGAAEAFF. The whole variable domain, remainder taken from reference TRBV5-1 and TRBJ1-1, is KAGVTQTPRYLIKTRGQQVTLSCSPISGHRSVSWYQQTPGQGLQFLFEYFSETQRNKGNFPGRFSGRQFSNSRSEMNVSTLELGDSALYLCASSNGQGAAEAFFGQGTRLTVV.

This rearrangement joins TRBV3-1 (or the pseudogene TRBV3-2) to TRBJ2-6; D uncertain. CDR1 and CDR2 from the germline V gene are LGHDT and YNNKEL (reference sequence). The CDR3 totals 17 residues. V lost 4 bases and J lost 0, with 13 bases in between. The CDR3 bases are TGTGCCAGCAGCCGTAAGGCACAGATCTCTGGGGCCAACGTCCTGACTTTC. Translation: CASSRKAQISGANVLTF.

This chain connects TRBV9 to TRBJ2-7; tentative D call: TRBD2 (7 bases). Germline V gene sequence: CDR1 SGDLS, CDR2 YYNGEE. The CDR3 loop spans 12 amino acids. V dropped 3 bases and J dropped 6 bases, with 10 bases sitting between them. The CDR3 is CASSEGGSEQYF. Here the CDR3 DNA reads TGTGCCAGCAGCGAGGGGGGGTCCGAGCAGTACTTC.

The CDR3 protein is CASSFGQFTDTQYF. The CDR3 DNA follows: TGTGCCAGCAGCTTCGGACAGTTCACAGATACGCAGTATTTT. This rearrangement joins TRBV7-3 to TRBJ2-3; tentative D call: TRBD1 (6 bases). CDR3 length: 14 amino acids. Trimming took off 3 bases at V and 2 bases at J, with 9 bases between the two ends. Germline CDR1 reads SGHTA; CDR2 reads FQGTGA.

The chain joins TRBV7-9 to TRBJ1-1; D not resolved. This CDR3 is 15 amino acids long. The V end was cut by 1 base, the J end by 4 bases, with 13 bases between. Germline V CDR1 and CDR2: SEHNR, FQNEAQ (reference sequence). CDR3 region: CASSLGWKGGTEAFF. For the CDR3, the DNA is TGTGCCAGCAGCTTAGGTTGGAAGGGAGGCACTGAAGCTTTCTTT.

The V and J genes are TRBV2 and TRBJ2-2, with D possibly matching TRBD1 (5 bases). The germline V gene encodes CDR1 SNHLY and CDR2 FYNNEI. The CDR3 is 14 amino acids. V dropped 6 bases and J dropped 2 bases, with 10 bases sitting between them. The CDR3 is CASRQDTNTGELFF. Here the CDR3 DNA reads TGTGCCAGCAGGCAGGACACCAACACCGGGGAGCTGTTTTTT.

V gene TRBV24-1 combines with J gene TRBJ2-1, with 8 bases identical to TRBD2. Germline V gene lookup returns CDR1 KGHDR and CDR2 SFDVKD. The CDR3 extends over 13 amino acids. V lost 7 bases and J lost 8; bases outside the gene matches: 6. For the CDR3, the DNA is TGTGCCACCAGAGGGGCGGGGGGCCATGAGCAGTTCTTC. Translation: CATRGAGGHEQFF.

The rearrangement uses TRBV30 and TRBJ1-6, with D uncertain. With 1 base removed from V and 9 bases from J, the gap between germline ends came to 7 bases. Per the germline V gene, CDR1 is GTSNPN and CDR2 is SVGIG (reference sequence). The CDR3 runs 12 residues. DNA of the CDR3: TGTGCCTGGAGTGAAGTGAGTTCACCCCTCCACTTT. Translating it yields CAWSEVSSPLHF.

The chain employs TRBV4-1 and TRBJ1-5; 8 bases map to TRBD1. Trimming removed 0 bases from V and 1 base from J; junction bases left unmatched: 8. CDR1 and CDR2 (germline): MGHRA, YSYEKL. This CDR3 has 18 amino acids. As DNA, the CDR3 is TGCGCCAGCAGCCAAGAGGCAGGGGGCAGTAACAGCAATCAGCCCCAGCATTTT. It specifies CASSQEAGGSNSNQPQHF.

CDR3 DNA: TGTGCCAGCAGTACCGGAGCCAAGATGGGATCCGGAGGGAGTGAAAAACTGTTTTTT. Translation: CASSTGAKMGSGGSEKLFF. The genes are TRBV3-1 (or the pseudogene TRBV3-2) and TRBJ1-4; D gene ambiguous. This CDR3 spans 19 amino acids. V was trimmed by 6 bases and J by 7 bases, leaving 30 bases between them. Germline CDR1 reads LGHDT; CDR2 reads YNNKEL (reference sequence).

This chain uses TRBV3-1 (or the pseudogene TRBV3-2) with TRBJ1-2; the D is unclear. The CDR3 sequence is 13 residues long. CDR1 and CDR2 (germline): LGHDT, YNNKEL (reference sequence). Trimming took 1 base from V and 9 from J, leaving 12 bases between them. CDR3 nucleotides: TGTGCCAGCAGCCAAGGACAAGAGAGAAGCTACACCTTC. Protein product: CASSQGQERSYTF.

V is TRBV4-1 and J is TRBJ1-4, with 7 bases matching TRBD1. This CDR3 is 13 amino acids long. Per the germline V gene, CDR1 is MGHRA and CDR2 is YSYEKL. J lost 7 bases, V lost 5 bases, and 4 bases had no gene match. The CDR3 bases are TGCGCCAGCAGCGTCGACAGGGTTGAAAAACTGTTTTTT. Its protein is CASSVDRVEKLFF.

The rearrangement uses TRBV30 and TRBJ2-3, with a possible D match to TRBD2 (5 bases). Trimming stripped 2 bases from V and 5 bases from J, with 14 bases between. CDR3 size: 14 residues. Germline loops: CDR1 GTSNPN, CDR2 SVGIG (reference sequence). DNA of the CDR3: TGTGCCTGGAGTCCCTCCGGGGTTGGAGATACGCAGTATTTT. Translating it yields CAWSPSGVGDTQYF.

The rearrangement uses TRBV7-3 and TRBJ2-3; D is ambiguous. Trimming removed 4 bases at V and 2 bases at J, with 10 bases between. Germline V CDR1 and CDR2: SGHTA, FQGTGA. The CDR3 runs 14 residues. The chain's CDR3 is CASSSRGDTDTQYF. The DNA of the CDR3 is TGTGCCAGCAGCTCACGCGGAGACACAGATACGCAGTATTTT.

The rearrangement uses TRBV21-1 and TRBJ2-3; the listed D gene, TRBD2, was not tested against the DNA. TRBV21-1 is a pseudogene. The CDR3 sequence is 13 residues long. CDR3 bases: TGTGCCAGCAGCACCCCGAGGGCAGATACGCAGTATTTT. Protein sequence: CASSTPRADTQYF.

This chain connects TRBV18 to TRBJ2-1; a possible D gene is TRBD2 (6 bases). Germline V lookup: CDR1 KGHSH, CDR2 LQKENI. Trimming shortened V by 3 bases and J by 1 base, and 7 bases separated the two germline ends. The CDR3 contains 14 residues. This CDR3 reads CASSPGGSYNEQFF. For the CDR3, the DNA is TGTGCCAGCTCACCGGGGGGTTCCTACAATGAGCAGTTCTTC.

This clone was seen a few times. The rearrangement joins TRBV14 to TRBJ1-2, with D possibly matching TRBD1 (5 bases). The V end lost 1 base, the J end lost 4 bases, and 10 bases lay between the germline ends. The length of the CDR3 is 14 residues. Germline V gene sequence: CDR1 SGHDN, CDR2 FVKESK. This CDR3 is CASSQGAGIYGYTF. The CDR3 nucleotides are TGTGCCAGCAGCCAAGGGGCAGGGATCTATGGCTACACCTTC.

The V call is TRBV27, the J call TRBJ2-6, with TRBD1 as a possible D gene (7 bases). Trimming cost V 6 bases and J 0 bases, with 18 bases left between them. The germline gives CDR1 MNHEY, CDR2 SMNVEV (reference sequence). The CDR3 loop spans 18 amino acids. The CDR3 is CASRARDSEYSGANVLTF. The CDR3, as DNA: TGTGCCAGCAGGGCGCGGGACAGCGAATACTCTGGGGCCAACGTCCTGACTTTC. Complete variable domain (other parts from reference TRBV27 and TRBJ2-6): EAQVTQNPRYLITVTGKKLTVTCSQNMNHEYMSWYRQDPGLGLRQIYYSMNVEVTDKGDVPEGYKVSRKEKRNFPLILESPSPNQTSLYFCASRARDSEYSGANVLTFGAGSRLTVL.

The V call is TRBV2, the J call TRBJ2-2; unclear D gene. The CDR3 contains 14 residues. Trimming pared 0 bases from V and 6 bases from J, leaving 8 bases between. Germline V lookup: CDR1 SNHLY, CDR2 FYNNEI. For the CDR3, the DNA is TGTGCCAGCAGTGAAGCGCTAATATCCGGGGAGCTGTTTTTT. As protein: CASSEALISGELFF.